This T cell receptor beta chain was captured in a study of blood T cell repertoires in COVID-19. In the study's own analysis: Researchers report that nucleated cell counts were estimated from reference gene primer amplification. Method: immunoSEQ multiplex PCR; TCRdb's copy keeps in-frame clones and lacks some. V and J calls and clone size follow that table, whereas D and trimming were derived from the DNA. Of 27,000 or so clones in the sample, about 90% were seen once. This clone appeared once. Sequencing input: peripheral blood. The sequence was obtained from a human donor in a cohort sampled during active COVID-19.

DNA of the CDR3: TGTGCCAGCAGCGATCGGCGGAAACAAGAGACCCAGTACTTC. This encodes CASSDRRKQETQYF. The J gene is TRBJ2-5, the V gene TRBV7-2; D uncertain. The CDR3 totals 14 residues. Trimming removed 5 bases from V and 2 bases from J, with 12 bases in between. In germline, CDR1 is SGHTA, CDR2 FQGNSA.